This TCR beta chain was obtained from a study of cytomegalovirus exposure and HLA in healthy donors. Study-level findings and limits: In a later analysis, V- and J-gene trimming of beta chains associated with a DCLRE1C missense variant, replicated independently.

V shed 3 bases and J 3 bases; nucleotides not matched to a gene: 3. The CDR3 sequence is 15 residues long. CDR1 and CDR2 from the germline V gene are LNHNV and YYDKDF (reference sequence). Note on this clone: What it recognizes is unknown.

Primers: 60 Vbeta forward and 13 Jbeta reverse. Profiling relied on immunoSEQ multiplex PCR, and the TCRdb table lists in-frame clones only, not all of them. The top ten clones hold roughly 0.31% of a sample with approximately 290,000 clones, 80% of them seen once. Sequenced: PBMCs. The receptor comes from a girl aged 2 to 10 in good health and CMV-seronegative. This sequence joins TRBV15 and TRBJ2-2, with 8 nucleotides matching TRBD2. The CDR3 loop reads CATSSGRADTGELFF. Here the CDR3 DNA reads TGTGCCACCAGCAGCGGGAGGGCGGACACCGGGGAGCTGTTTTTT.